This is a list of T cell receptor beta chains from one sample in a study of T cell clones after liver transplantation. Generated by immunoSEQ multiplex PCR, the TCRdb table keeps only in-frame clones and is missing some. The data hold more than 6,000 clones, with about three quarters observed a single time. The sample was CD8+ T cells from blood, taken before liver transplant. The receptors here all came from a human donor who received a liver transplant. Both conserved end residues are part of each CDR3. A D gene is named only where the DNA matches it firmly. Clone size, where shown, is once, few, many, or a class for clones that have expanded.

CDR3aa | CDR3nt | abundance | d_gene | j_gene | v_gene
CASSEGQGTEAFF | TGTGCCAGCAGTGAAGGACAGGGTACGGAAGCTTTCTTT | . | TRBD1 | TRBJ1-1 | TRBV25-1
CASSTRTGYEQYF | TGTGCCAGCAGTACGCGGACAGGGTACGAGCAGTACTTC | . | TRBD1 | TRBJ2-7 | TRBV6-1
CASPPRGRLSYEQYF | TGTGCCAGCCCTCCCCGAGGACGGCTATCCTACGAGCAGTACTTC | . | . | TRBJ2-7 | TRBV2
CASSNPREGTSTDTQYF | TGTGCCAGCAGCAACCCCCGGGAGGGAACTAGCACAGATACGCAGTATTTT | . | TRBD2 | TRBJ2-3 | TRBV9
CASSSVPGGFFGTGELFF | TGTGCCAGCAGCTCCGTGCCAGGGGGCTTCTTCGGGACCGGGGAGCTGTTTTTT | . | TRBD1 | TRBJ2-2 | TRBV13
CASSLIAGEYYNEQFF | TGCGCCAGCAGCCTAATAGCGGGAGAGTACTACAATGAGCAGTTCTTC | . | TRBD2 | TRBJ2-1 | TRBV5-1
CAWSAVRGATEAFF | TGTGCCTGGAGTGCAGTCCGGGGAGCCACTGAAGCTTTCTTT | . | . | TRBJ1-1 | TRBV30
CASSPTGELFF | TGTGCCAGCAGTCCCACCGGGGAGCTGTTTTTT | . | . | TRBJ2-2 | TRBV27
CASSYSRDPRTEQYF | TGTGCCAGCAGTTACTCGAGGGACCCCCGGACCGAGCAGTACTTC | . | . | TRBJ2-7 | TRBV6-5
CASSPENEPYNEQFF | TGCGCCAGCAGCCCTGAGAACGAACCCTACAATGAGCAGTTCTTC | . | . | TRBJ2-1 | TRBV4-3
CASSIWDRGVDEQFF | TGTGCCAGTAGTATTTGGGACAGGGGTGTCGATGAGCAGTTCTTC | . | TRBD1 | TRBJ2-1 | TRBV19
CASSDSDNNEQFF | TGTGCCAGCAGTGACTCGGACAACAATGAGCAGTTCTTC | . | . | TRBJ2-1 | TRBV6-4
CASSYSKRSNQPQHF | TGTGCCAGCAGTTACAGCAAGCGTAGCAATCAGCCCCAGCATTTT | . | . | TRBJ1-5 | TRBV28
CASSFWGPSTDTQYF | TGTGCCAGCAGTTTTTGGGGGCCCAGCACAGATACGCAGTATTTT | . | . | TRBJ2-3 | TRBV27
CASSRTENEKLFF | TGTGCCAGCAGCCGGACAGAAAATGAAAAACTGTTTTTT | . | . | TRBJ1-4 | TRBV7-9
CATSTGVGELFF | TGTGCCACCAGCACAGGGGTCGGGGAGCTGTTTTTT | . | . | TRBJ2-2 | TRBV15
CASSLSGQGFNEKLFF | TGTGCCAGCAGTTTATCAGGACAGGGGTTTAATGAAAAACTGTTTTTT | . | TRBD1 | TRBJ1-4 | TRBV28
CASSPQDDSTGELFF | TGTGCCAGCTCACCACAGGATGACAGCACCGGGGAGCTGTTTTTT | . | . | TRBJ2-2 | TRBV18
CASSQAAAGGISYEQYF | TGTGCCAGCAGCCAAGCTGCTGCGGGTGGAATCTCCTACGAGCAGTACTTC | once | . | TRBJ2-7 | TRBV4-2
CASSLEAPSSDTQYF | TGTGCCAGCAGCTTAGAGGCGCCTTCTTCGGATACGCAGTATTTT | . | . | TRBJ2-3 | TRBV11-3
CASSLALGGYGYTF | TGTGCCAGCAGCTTAGCTCTCGGAGGCTATGGCTACACCTTC | few | . | TRBJ1-2 | TRBV11-3
CASSFRGPLSDTQYF | TGTGCCAGCAGTTTTAGAGGTCCCCTCAGCGATACGCAGTATTTT | . | . | TRBJ2-3 | TRBV28
CASQRSGGGNTIYF | TGTGCCAGCCAGCGGTCAGGGGGTGGAAACACCATATATTTT | . | TRBD1 | TRBJ1-3 | TRBV11-2
CASSAGRINEQFF | TGTGCCAGTAGTGCGGGACGGATCAATGAGCAGTTCTTC | . | . | TRBJ2-1 | TRBV19
CASSLSSGSHNEQFF | TGTGCCAGCAGTTTATCTAGCGGGAGCCACAATGAGCAGTTCTTC | once | TRBD2 | TRBJ2-1 | TRBV27
CASSVDTSGGAPGELFF | TGTGCCAGCAGCGTAGATACTAGCGGGGGGGCCCCCGGGGAGCTGTTTTTT | . | TRBD2 | TRBJ2-2 | TRBV9
CASSLWTSGTFF | TGTGCCAGCAGCCTCTGGACTAGCGGGACGTTCTTC | few | TRBD2 | TRBJ2-1 | TRBV11-2
CASSRAANQPQHF | TGTGCCAGTAGCCGGGCCGCTAATCAGCCCCAGCATTTT | few | . | TRBJ1-5 | TRBV19
CASSRWVRHGYTF | TGTGCCAGCAGCCGATGGGTGCGGCATGGCTACACCTTC | few | . | TRBJ1-2 | TRBV11-2
CSVELTNGKETQYF | TGCAGCGTTGAATTAACGAACGGCAAAGAGACCCAGTACTTC | . | . | TRBJ2-5 | TRBV29-1
CASSAAGVGNTIYF | TGTGCCAGCAGTGCAGCAGGGGTTGGAAACACCATATATTTT | . | . | TRBJ1-3 | TRBV6-1
CASSLAKGGREQYF | TGTGCCAGCAGCTTAGCGAAGGGAGGCCGCGAGCAGTACTTC | once | . | TRBJ2-7 | TRBV7-6
CASSLVDDYEQYF | TGCGCCAGCAGCTTGGTGGACGACTACGAGCAGTACTTC | . | . | TRBJ2-7 | TRBV5-1
CASSPLRRLWSNQLQHF | TGTGCCAGCAGCCCTCTAAGGAGGCTTTGGTCCAATCAGCTCCAGCATTTT | . | . | TRBJ1-5 | TRBV27
CASSQTSGAYNEQFF | TGTGCCAGCAGTCAGACTAGCGGGGCTTACAATGAGCAGTTCTTC | . | TRBD2 | TRBJ2-1 | TRBV27
CASSRDSSYNEQFF | TGTGCCAGCAGCCGGGACAGCTCCTACAATGAGCAGTTCTTC | . | TRBD1 | TRBJ2-1 | TRBV2
CASRGITYEQYF | TGTGCCAGCAGGGGAATTACCTACGAGCAGTACTTC | . | . | TRBJ2-7 | TRBV2
CASSSDTGTDTQYF | TGTGCCAGCAGCTCGGACACGGGCACAGATACGCAGTATTTT | . | . | TRBJ2-3 | TRBV5-4
CATTPRHWAGELFF | TGTGCCACTACCCCGAGACACTGGGCCGGGGAGCTGTTTTTT | . | . | TRBJ2-2 | TRBV9
CASSLNGVFNYGYTF | TGTGCCAGCAGCTTGAACGGGGTGTTTAACTATGGCTACACCTTC | . | . | TRBJ1-2 | TRBV5-6
CASSQRTGVNEKLFF | TGTGCCAGCAGCCAGAGGACAGGGGTTAATGAAAAACTGTTTTTT | . | TRBD1 | TRBJ1-4 | TRBV7-9
CASSPGTSEFGELFF | TGTGCCAGCAGCCCCGGGACTAGCGAATTCGGGGAGCTGTTTTTT | . | TRBD2 | TRBJ2-2 | TRBV6-1
CASSSEGANTGELFF | TGCGCCAGCAGCTCGGAGGGAGCGAACACCGGGGAGCTGTTTTTT | once | . | TRBJ2-2 | TRBV5-1
CASSLTPGGVQETQYF | TGTGCCAGCAGCTTGACTCCAGGGGGGGTCCAAGAGACCCAGTACTTC | . | . | TRBJ2-5 | TRBV5-5
CASSTRTSAETQYF | TGTGCCAGCAGTACTCGGACTAGCGCAGAGACCCAGTACTTC | . | TRBD2 | TRBJ2-5 | TRBV25-1
CASSVSGRAWEQFF | TGTGCCAGCAGCGTTAGCGGGAGGGCCTGGGAGCAGTTCTTC | . | TRBD2 | TRBJ2-1 | TRBV9
CASSLGGASDGYTF | TGTGCCAGCAGCTTAGGGGGGGCCTCGGATGGCTACACCTTC | . | . | TRBJ1-2 | TRBV7-2
CASSPNAGGGGEQFF | TGTGCCAGCAGCCCCAACGCGGGAGGCGGTGGTGAGCAGTTCTTC | . | TRBD2 | TRBJ2-1 | TRBV5-6
CASSQTSGSHEQFF | TGTGCCAGCAGCCAAACTAGCGGGAGCCATGAGCAGTTCTTC | once | TRBD2 | TRBJ2-1 | TRBV7-6
CASNSRGWDTGELFF | TGTGCCAGCAATTCCCGAGGGTGGGACACCGGGGAGCTGTTTTTT | . | . | TRBJ2-2 | TRBV5-5
CASGDSELETQYF | TGTGCCAGTGGGGACAGCGAATTAGAGACCCAGTACTTC | . | TRBD1 | TRBJ2-5 | TRBV2
CSAGEGETQYF | TGCAGCGCCGGCGAGGGGGAGACCCAGTACTTC | . | . | TRBJ2-5 | TRBV29-1
CATSPGSQNIQYF | TGTGCCACCTCTCCAGGGTCTCAAAACATTCAGTACTTC | few | . | TRBJ2-4 | TRBV19
CASSFSGNTEAFF | TGTGCCAGCAGCTTTTCAGGGAACACTGAAGCTTTCTTT | . | . | TRBJ1-1 | TRBV5-4
CASSQVLTVAIYSPLHF | TGCGCCAGCAGCCAAGTTTTAACAGTGGCTATATACTCACCCCTCCACTTT | . | . | TRBJ1-6 | TRBV4-1